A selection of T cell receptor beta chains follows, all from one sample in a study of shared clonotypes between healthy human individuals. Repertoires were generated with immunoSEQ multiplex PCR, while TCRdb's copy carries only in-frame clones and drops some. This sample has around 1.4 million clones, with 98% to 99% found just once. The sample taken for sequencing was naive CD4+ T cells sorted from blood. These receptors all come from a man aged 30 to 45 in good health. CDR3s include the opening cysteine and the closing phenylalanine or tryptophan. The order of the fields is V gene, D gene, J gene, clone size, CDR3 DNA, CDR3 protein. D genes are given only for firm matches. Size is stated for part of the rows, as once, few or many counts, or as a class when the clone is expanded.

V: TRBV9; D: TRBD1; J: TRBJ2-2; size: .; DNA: TGTGCCAGCAGCGCTTACCCCACGACAGGGACGGGAACCGGGGAGCTGTTTTTT; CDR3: CASSAYPTTGTGTGELFF
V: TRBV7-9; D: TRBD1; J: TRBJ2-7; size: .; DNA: TGTGCCAGCAGCTTAGACAGGCTGACAGGGGAATCCTACGAGCAGTACTTC; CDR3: CASSLDRLTGESYEQYF
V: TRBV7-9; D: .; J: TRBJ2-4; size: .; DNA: TGTGCCAGCAGCTTAGGGTGGGGGTCCCAAAACATTCAGTACTTC; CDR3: CASSLGWGSQNIQYF
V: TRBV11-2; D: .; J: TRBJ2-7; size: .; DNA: TGTGCCAGCAGCTTAGAGTACAACTACGAGCAGTACTTC; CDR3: CASSLEYNYEQYF
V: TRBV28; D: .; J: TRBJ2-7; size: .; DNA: TGTGCCAGCAGTTTAGTTGCGACGAAGCACTACGAGCAGTACTTC; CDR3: CASSLVATKHYEQYF
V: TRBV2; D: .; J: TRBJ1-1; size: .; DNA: TGTGCCAGCAGGACGGACGGGAACACTGAAGCTTTCTTT; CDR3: CASRTDGNTEAFF
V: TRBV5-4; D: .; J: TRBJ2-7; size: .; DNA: TGTGCCAGCAGCCCTTGGGGTCAGACCTACGAGCAGTACTTC; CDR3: CASSPWGQTYEQYF
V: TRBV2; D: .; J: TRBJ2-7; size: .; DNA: TGTGCCAGCACCGACAGAGGCTACGCTCAGTACTTC; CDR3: CASTDRGYAQYF
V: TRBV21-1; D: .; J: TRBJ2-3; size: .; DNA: TGTGCCAGCAGCTCTCCGCAGACTAAGCCCTGCACAGATACGCAGTATTTT; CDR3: CASSSPQTKPCTDTQYF
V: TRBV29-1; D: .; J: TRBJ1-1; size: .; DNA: TGCAGCGTTTTCCCCGGAGGAACCACTGAAGCTTTCTTT; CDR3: CSVFPGGTTEAFF
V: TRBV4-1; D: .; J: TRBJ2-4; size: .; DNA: TGCGCCAGCAGCCAATTCCCGAAGTCCCGGGACAAATTAGCCAAAAACATTCAGTACTTC; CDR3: CASSQFPKSRDKLAKNIQYF
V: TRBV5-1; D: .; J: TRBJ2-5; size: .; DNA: TGCGCCAGCAGCTCCCTTTCTCCGCAAGAGACCCAGTACTTC; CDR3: CASSSLSPQETQYF
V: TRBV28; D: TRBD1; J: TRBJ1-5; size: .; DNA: TGTGCCAGCAGTCCCGTGACAGGGGCCCATCAGCCCCAGCATTTT; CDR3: CASSPVTGAHQPQHF
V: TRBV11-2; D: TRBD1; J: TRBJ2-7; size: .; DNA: TGTGCCAGCCCCGACAGGGACTACGAGCAGTACTTC; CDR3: CASPDRDYEQYF
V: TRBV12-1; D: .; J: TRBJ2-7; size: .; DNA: TGTGCCAGGGCGGAAGGAGGAGCGGGGCTAACCTACGAGCAGTACTTC; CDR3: CARAEGGAGLTYEQYF
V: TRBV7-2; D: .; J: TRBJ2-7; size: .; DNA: TGTGCCAGCAGCTTAGCAGACGAGCAGTACTTC; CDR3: CASSLADEQYF
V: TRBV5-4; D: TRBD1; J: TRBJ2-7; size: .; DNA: TGTGCCAGCAGCCTCCCGGACAGGGGAGGCAACGAGCAGTACTTC; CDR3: CASSLPDRGGNEQYF
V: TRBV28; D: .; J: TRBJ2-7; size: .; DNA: TGTGCCAGCACGACGGGGACCTACGAGCAGTACTTC; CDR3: CASTTGTYEQYF
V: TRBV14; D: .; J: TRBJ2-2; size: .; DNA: TGTGCCAGCAGCAGTTACGGGGAGCTGTTTTTT; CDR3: CASSSYGELFF
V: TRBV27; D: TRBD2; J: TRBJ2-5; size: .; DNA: TGTGCCAGCAGTGCCCTAAGAGCGGGAGGTACCCAAGAGACCCAGTACTTC; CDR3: CASSALRAGGTQETQYF
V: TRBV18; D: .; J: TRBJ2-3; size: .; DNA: TGTGCCAGCTCACCACCTATTTGGTGGGCTCAGCGGGCCACTCCTAGCACAGATACGCAGTATTTT; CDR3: CASSPPIWWAQRATPSTDTQYF
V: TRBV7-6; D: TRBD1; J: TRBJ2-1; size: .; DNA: TGTGCCAGCAGTCGAGGACAGGGAGGATTCGACAATGAGCAGTTCTTC; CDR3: CASSRGQGGFDNEQFF
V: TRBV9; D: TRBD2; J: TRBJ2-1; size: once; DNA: TGTGCCAGCAGCGTAGGACTAGCGGGAGACCATGAGCAGTTCTTC; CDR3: CASSVGLAGDHEQFF
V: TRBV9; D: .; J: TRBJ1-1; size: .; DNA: TGTGCCAGCAGCGTTGCGGGGAACACTGAAGCTTTCTTT; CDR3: CASSVAGNTEAFF
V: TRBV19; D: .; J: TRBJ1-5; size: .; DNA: TGTGCCACTACGGACGGGAATCAGCCCCAGCATTTT; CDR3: CATTDGNQPQHF
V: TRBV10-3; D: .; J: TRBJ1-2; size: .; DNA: TGTGCCATCAGTGCGGACGGGCCCTATGGCTACACCTTC; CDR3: CAISADGPYGYTF
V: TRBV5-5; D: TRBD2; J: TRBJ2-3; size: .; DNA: TGTGCCAGCAGCTCCCTGCTTAGCGGGAGCATAGATACGCAGTATTTT; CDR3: CASSSLLSGSIDTQYF
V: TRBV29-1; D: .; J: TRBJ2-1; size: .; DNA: TGCAGCGGAGTAACAGGAGGGTACAATGAGCAGTTCTTC; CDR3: CSGVTGGYNEQFF
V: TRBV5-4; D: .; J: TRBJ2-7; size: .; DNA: TGTGCCAGCAGCTTGGGGCCCGGATCCTACGAGCAGTACTTC; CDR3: CASSLGPGSYEQYF
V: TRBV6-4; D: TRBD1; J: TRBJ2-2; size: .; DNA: TGTGCCAGCAGGCAGACAGGGACCGGGGAGCTGTTTTTT; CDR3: CASRQTGTGELFF
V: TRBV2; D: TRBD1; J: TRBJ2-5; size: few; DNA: TGTGCCAGCAGTGGGACAGGCCAAGAGACCCAGTACTTC; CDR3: CASSGTGQETQYF
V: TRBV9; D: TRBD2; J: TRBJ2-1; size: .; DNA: TGTGCCAGCAGCGTCGGTCAGCGGGAGATCTACAATGAGCAGTTCTTC; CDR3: CASSVGQREIYNEQFF
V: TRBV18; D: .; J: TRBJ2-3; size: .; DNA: TGTGCCAGCTCACCACCGGTCCTAGTCGCAGATACGCAGTATTTT; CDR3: CASSPPVLVADTQYF
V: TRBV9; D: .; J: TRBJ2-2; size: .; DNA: TGTGCCAGCAGCGTAGTAGCCCGGGCCGGGGAGCTGTTTTTT; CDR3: CASSVVARAGELFF
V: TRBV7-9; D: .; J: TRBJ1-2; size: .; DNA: TGTGCCAGCAGCCCGGTAGGGGGGAATCTGTACTATGGCTACACCTTC; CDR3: CASSPVGGNLYYGYTF
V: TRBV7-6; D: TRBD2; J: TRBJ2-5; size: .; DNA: TGTGCCAGCAGCTTAGCCGGTACTAGCGGGATCTTCGAGACCCAGTACTTC; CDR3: CASSLAGTSGIFETQYF
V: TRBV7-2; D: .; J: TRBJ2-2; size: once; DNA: TGTGCCAGCGGCGGGCCAAACACCGGGGAGCTGTTTTTT; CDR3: CASGGPNTGELFF
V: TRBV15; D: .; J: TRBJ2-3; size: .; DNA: TGTGCCACCAGCAGAGATCCCCTTGGCGGAACAAGCACAGATACGCAGTATTTT; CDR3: CATSRDPLGGTSTDTQYF
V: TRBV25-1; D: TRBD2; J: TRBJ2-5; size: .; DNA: TGTGCCAGCAGTGAATTAGGGGCTAGCGGGAGTTGGACGGAGACCCAGTACTTC; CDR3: CASSELGASGSWTETQYF
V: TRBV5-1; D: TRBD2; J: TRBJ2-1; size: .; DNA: TGCGCCAGCAGCCAAGGGACTAGTGTGACCTACAATGAGCAGTTCTTC; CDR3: CASSQGTSVTYNEQFF
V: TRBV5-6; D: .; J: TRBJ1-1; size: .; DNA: TGTGCCAGCAGCTTGTTAGAATTTGACAGATCGATCAACACTGAAGCTTTCTTT; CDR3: CASSLLEFDRSINTEAFF
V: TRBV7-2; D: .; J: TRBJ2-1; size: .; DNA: TGTGCCAGCAGCTTATACCGCAATGAGCAGTTCTTC; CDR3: CASSLYRNEQFF
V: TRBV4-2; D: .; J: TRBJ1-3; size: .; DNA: TGTGCCAGCAGCCAGGCAAGGAACACCATATATTTT; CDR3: CASSQARNTIYF
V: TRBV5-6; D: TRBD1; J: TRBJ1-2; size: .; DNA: TGTGCCAGCAGCGGTGGAGGACAGGGCGGTGGCTACACCTTC; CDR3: CASSGGGQGGGYTF
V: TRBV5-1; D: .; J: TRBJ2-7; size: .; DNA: TGCGCCAGCAGCTTAGCGGTCGGCAGGTACGAGCAGTACTTC; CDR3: CASSLAVGRYEQYF
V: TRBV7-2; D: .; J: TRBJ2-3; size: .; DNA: TGTGCCAGCAGCTTAGTGAGGACTCAGACTACGCAGTATTTT; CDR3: CASSLVRTQTTQYF
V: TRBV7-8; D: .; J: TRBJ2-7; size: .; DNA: TGTGCCAGCAGCCTCGACAGCCACTCCTACGAGCAGTACTTC; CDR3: CASSLDSHSYEQYF
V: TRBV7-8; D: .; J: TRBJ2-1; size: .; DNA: TGTGCCAGCACCGATAGGCGGGACAGCCTGTACAATGAGCAGTTCTTC; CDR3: CASTDRRDSLYNEQFF
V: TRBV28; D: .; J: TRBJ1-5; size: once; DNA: TGTGCCAGCAGTCCCCCTAGGAGGGGTCAGCCCCAGCATTTT; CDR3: CASSPPRRGQPQHF
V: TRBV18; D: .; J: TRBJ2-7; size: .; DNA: TGTGCCAGCTCACCACATACGGATTCGAACGAGCAGTACTTC; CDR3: CASSPHTDSNEQYF
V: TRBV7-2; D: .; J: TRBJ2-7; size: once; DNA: TGTGCCAGCAGCTTTGACAGGAGCTCCTACGAGCAGTACTTC; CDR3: CASSFDRSSYEQYF
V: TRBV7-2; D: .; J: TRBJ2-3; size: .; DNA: TGTGCCAGCAGCTTTGGATTCACAGATACGCAGTATTTT; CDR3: CASSFGFTDTQYF
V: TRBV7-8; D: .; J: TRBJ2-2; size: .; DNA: TGTGCCAGCAGCTTAGCCGGCGGGAAGGGCGGGGAGCTGTTTTTT; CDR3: CASSLAGGKGGELFF